What follows are 14 T cell receptor beta chains derived from one specimen sequenced in a study of identical twins. From the 5' RACE reads, TCRdb called clonotypes with MiXCR, one entry per CDR3 protein. This sample has around 340,000 distinct CDR3 sequences, with 8.5% to 10% found just once. Sequencing was done on a sample of naive T cells sorted from blood. These receptors all stem from a woman in her forties or fifties in good health.

This clonotype showed up many times. The chain recombines TRBV12-3 or TRBV12-4 with TRBJ1-3; possible D gene TRBD1, 6 bases. The V and J ends lost 5 bases and 8 bases respectively, with 13 bases between them. CDR3 length equals 13 residues. This chain's CDR3 is CASSDRTAYTIYF. The CDR3 bases are TGTGCCAGCAGTGACAGGACGGCATACACCATATATTTT.

The chain uses TRBV20-1 and TRBJ2-5; D not resolved. In germline, CDR1 is DFQATT, CDR2 SNEGSKA (reference sequence). This CDR3 comprises 14 residues. The germline V and J ends were trimmed by 6 bases and 5 bases, with 19 bases remaining between them. Here the CDR3 reads CSATVPSGLETQYF. Here the CDR3 DNA reads TGCAGTGCAACGGTGCCCTCCGGATTGGAGACCCAGTACTTC.

Only one count was recorded for this clonotype. This may be a read error: a much more frequent sequence differs by one nucleotide. The genes are TRBV2 and TRBJ1-5; 10 bases align to TRBD1. The V segment lost 6 bases and the J segment 12 bases; nucleotides outside the gene matches: 5. The CDR3 length is 12 residues. Germline CDR1 is SNHLY and CDR2 is FYNNEI. In DNA, the CDR3 is TGTGCCAGCAGGGGGACAGGGGTAAACCAGCATTTT. Translating it yields CASRGTGVNQHF.

The chain couples TRBV12-3 or TRBV12-4 to TRBJ2-2, with 8 bases identical to TRBD2. This CDR3 contains 16 residues. V was pared by 5 bases and J by 5 bases, with 10 bases of the junction left unmatched. CDR3 nucleotide sequence: TGTGCCAGCAGTCCCCGGGGGGGCGGGACGACCGGGGAGCTGTTTTTT. It translates to CASSPRGGGTTGELFF.

This rearrangement joins TRBV11-3 to TRBJ2-5; TRBD2 aligns across 12 bases. The length of the CDR3 is 17 residues. The germline gives CDR1 SGHNT, CDR2 YENEEA. V was clipped by 0 bases and J by 3 bases; unmatched bases: 5. The DNA for the CDR3 is TGTGCCAGCAGCTTAGATACTAGCGGGAGGTGGGAAGAGACCCAGTACTTC. Its protein product is CASSLDTSGRWEETQYF.

This clonotype was detected a few times. The chain links TRBV5-5 to TRBJ2-5; 7 bases are shared with TRBD2. CDR1 and CDR2 (germline): SGHKS, YYEKEE (reference sequence). CDR3 length: 14 amino acids. V shed 4 bases, J shed 2 bases, and the junction held 5 bases outside the gene matches. The DNA for the CDR3 is TGTGCCAGCAGCAGAGGAGCGGGACAAGAGACCCAGTACTTC. As protein: CASSRGAGQETQYF. The entire variable domain, with the rest obtained from reference TRBV5-5 and TRBJ2-5, is as follows: DAGVTQSPTHLIKTRGQQVTLRCSPISGHKSVSWYQQVLGQGPQFIFQYYEKEERGRGNFPDRFSARQFPNYSSELNVNALLLGDSALYLCASSRGAGQETQYFGPGTRLLVL.

J is TRBJ2-7 and V is TRBV7-6; TRBD2 might be the D (7 bases). The CDR3 has 15 residues. Trimming shortened V by 5 bases and J by 7 bases, and 21 bases separated the two germline ends. Germline CDR1 is SGHVS and CDR2 is FNYEAQ. The CDR3 protein is CASSPVGTGRDEQYF. CDR3 bases: TGTGCCAGCAGCCCCGTGGGAACAGGGAGGGATGAGCAGTACTTC.

This clonotype showed up many times. The rearrangement links TRBV25-1 to TRBJ2-1, with a weak D call TRBD2 (6 bases). Germline lookup yields CDR1 MGHDK and CDR2 SYGVNS. V was cut by 5 bases and J by 3 bases, with 11 bases left in between. This CDR3 spans 14 amino acids. In nucleotides, the CDR3 is TGTGCCAGCAGTTCAACCGGGAGCTACAATGAGCAGTTCTTC. It is translated as CASSSTGSYNEQFF.

Concerning this clonotype itself: The junction departs from germline at one end; a sequencing error may be responsible. The chain links TRBV5-1 to TRBJ2-1, with TRBD2 matching 11 bases. Germline V gives CDR1 SGHRS, CDR2 YFSETQ. CDR3 length: 14 amino acids. The CDR3 loop is CASRGTSGYNDQFF. CDR3 nucleotide sequence: TGCGCCAGCAGGGGGACTAGCGGTTACAATGATCAGTTCTTC. The full variable domain, its missing parts supplied by reference TRBV5-1 and TRBJ2-1, is KAGVTQTPRYLIKTRGQQVTLSCSPISGHRSVSWYQQTPGQGLQFLFEYFSETQRNKGNFPGRFSGRQFSNSRSEMNVSTLELGDSALYLCASRGTSGYNDQFFGPGTRLTVL.

This clonotype was recorded many times. The chain couples TRBV6-5 to TRBJ1-1; TRBD1 is a possible D gene (5 bases). The length of the CDR3 is 15 residues. The germline V gene has CDR1 MNHEY and CDR2 SVGAGI. V lost 4 bases, J lost 0 bases, and 12 bases lay in between. In DNA, the CDR3 is TGTGCCAGCAGTTTGTCGGCAGGGCTGAACACTGAAGCTTTCTTT. It codes for CASSLSAGLNTEAFF.

This clonotype was seen many times. This chain links TRBV9 with TRBJ2-2, with 7 bases aligning to TRBD2. This CDR3 is built from 17 residues. With 0 bases clipped from V and 3 bases from J, the junction kept 8 bases outside the gene matches. Germline assignment: CDR1 SGDLS and CDR2 YYNGEE. The CDR3 nucleotides read TGTGCCAGCAGCGTAGGGGGGGGGACCGAGTACACCGGGGAGCTGTTTTTT. Its translation is CASSVGGGTEYTGELFF.

This clonotype appeared a few times. The chain employs TRBV6-6 and TRBJ1-2, with D tentatively TRBD1 (5 bases). Trimming pared 6 bases from V and 8 bases from J, leaving 13 bases between. This CDR3 has 12 amino acids. Germline lookup yields CDR1 MNHNY and CDR2 SVGAGI (reference sequence). CDR3 sequence: CASSGTDAGYTF. The CDR3 DNA reads TGTGCCAGCAGCGGGACCGACGCCGGCTACACCTTC.

This clonotype was seen more than once but under ten times. The genes are TRBV4-2 and TRBJ2-5, with D perhaps assigned TRBD1 or TRBD2 (5 bases each). Trimming removed 4 bases from V and 4 bases from J, with 13 bases in between. CDR1 LGHNA and CDR2 YNFKEQ come from the germline V gene. The CDR3 sequence is 14 residues long. The CDR3, as DNA: TGTGCCAGCAGCCTCCGGGGCCAAGGAGAGACCCAGTACTTC. Translation: CASSLRGQGETQYF.

CDR3 residues: CASRVAGDPSYNEQFF. The CDR3 nucleotides are TGTGCCAGCAGAGTAGCGGGAGACCCCTCCTACAATGAGCAGTTCTTC. This chain links TRBV7-9 with TRBJ2-1, with 9 bases identical to TRBD2. Germline values: CDR1 SEHNR, CDR2 FQNEAQ (reference sequence). V shed 6 bases and J 0 bases; nucleotides not matched to a gene: 6. The CDR3 is 16 amino acids.